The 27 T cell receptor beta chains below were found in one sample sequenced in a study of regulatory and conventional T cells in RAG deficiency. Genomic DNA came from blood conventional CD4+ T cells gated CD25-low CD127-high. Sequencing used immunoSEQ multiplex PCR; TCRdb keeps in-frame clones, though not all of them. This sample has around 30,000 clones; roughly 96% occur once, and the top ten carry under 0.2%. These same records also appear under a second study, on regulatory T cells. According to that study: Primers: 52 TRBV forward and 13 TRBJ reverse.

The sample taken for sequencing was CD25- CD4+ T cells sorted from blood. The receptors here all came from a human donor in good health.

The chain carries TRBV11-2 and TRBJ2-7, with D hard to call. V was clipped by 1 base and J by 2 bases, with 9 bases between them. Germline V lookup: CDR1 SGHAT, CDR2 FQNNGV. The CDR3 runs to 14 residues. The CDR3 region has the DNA TGTGCCAGCAGCTTAGGCCAGGCACCCTACGAGCAGTACTTC. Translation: CASSLGQAPYEQYF.

The DNA of the CDR3 is TGTGCCAGCAGCCCCTTGCGGCGGAGGACCGGGGAGCTGTTTTTT. Translation: CASSPLRRRTGELFF. The chain joins TRBV6-5 to TRBJ2-2; the D gene is possibly TRBD2 (5 bases). The CDR3 loop spans 15 amino acids. Germline CDR1 is MNHEY and CDR2 is SVGAGI. V lost 6 bases to trimming and J lost 5 bases, with 16 bases between them.

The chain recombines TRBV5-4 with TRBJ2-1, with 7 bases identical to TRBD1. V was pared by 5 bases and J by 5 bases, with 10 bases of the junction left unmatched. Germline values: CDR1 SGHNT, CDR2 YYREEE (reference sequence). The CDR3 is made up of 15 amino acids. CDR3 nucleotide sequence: TGTGCCAGCAGGCCGAACAGGGGTTCTGACAATGAGCAGTTCTTC. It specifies CASRPNRGSDNEQFF.

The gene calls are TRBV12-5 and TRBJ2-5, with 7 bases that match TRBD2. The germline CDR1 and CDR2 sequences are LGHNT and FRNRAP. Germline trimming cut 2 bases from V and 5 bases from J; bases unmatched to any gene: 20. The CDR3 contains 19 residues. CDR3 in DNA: TGTGCTAGTGGTTTGAATAGGAAGGACGGGGGGACCTACAATGAGACCCAGTACTTC. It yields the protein CASGLNRKDGGTYNETQYF.

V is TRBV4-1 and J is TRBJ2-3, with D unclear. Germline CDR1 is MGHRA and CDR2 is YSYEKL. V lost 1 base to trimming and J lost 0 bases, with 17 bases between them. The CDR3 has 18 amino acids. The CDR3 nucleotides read TGCGCCAGCAGCCAAGTAGTTCTGCCGAAAATTAGCACAGATACGCAGTATTTT. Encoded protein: CASSQVVLPKISTDTQYF.

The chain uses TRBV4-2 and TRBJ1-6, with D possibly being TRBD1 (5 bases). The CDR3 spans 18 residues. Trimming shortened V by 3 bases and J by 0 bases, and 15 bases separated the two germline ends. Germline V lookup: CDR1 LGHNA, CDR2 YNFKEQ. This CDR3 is CASSQLSQASSYNSPLHF. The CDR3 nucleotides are TGTGCCAGCAGCCAGTTATCACAGGCGAGCTCCTATAATTCACCCCTCCACTTT.

CDR3 sequence (DNA): TGTGCCAGTAGTATAGATCCGGGACAGGGGAAGCAGTACTTC. Translation: CASSIDPGQGKQYF. The chain recombines TRBV19 with TRBJ2-7; 10 bases are a match to TRBD1. In germline, CDR1 is LNHDA, CDR2 SQIVND (reference sequence). The CDR3 totals 14 residues. With V trimmed by 0 bases and J by 8 bases, 4 bases remained unmatched.

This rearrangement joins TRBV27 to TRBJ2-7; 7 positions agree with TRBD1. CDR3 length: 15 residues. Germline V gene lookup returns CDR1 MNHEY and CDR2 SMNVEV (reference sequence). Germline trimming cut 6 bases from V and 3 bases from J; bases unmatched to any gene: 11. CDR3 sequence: CASSPNRGLVYEQYF. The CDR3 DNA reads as TGTGCCAGCAGCCCAAACAGGGGTCTAGTCTACGAGCAGTACTTC.

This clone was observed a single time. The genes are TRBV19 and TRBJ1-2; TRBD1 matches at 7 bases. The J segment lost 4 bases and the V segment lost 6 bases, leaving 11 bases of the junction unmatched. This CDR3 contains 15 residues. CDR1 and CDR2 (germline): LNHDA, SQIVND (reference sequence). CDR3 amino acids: CASRAAGTASYGYTF. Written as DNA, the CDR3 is TGTGCCAGTAGGGCTGCCGGGACAGCCTCCTATGGCTACACCTTC.

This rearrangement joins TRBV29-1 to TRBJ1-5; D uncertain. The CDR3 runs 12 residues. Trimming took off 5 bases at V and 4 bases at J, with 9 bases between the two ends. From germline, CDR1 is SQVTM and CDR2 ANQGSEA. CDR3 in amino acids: CSVRMENQPQHF. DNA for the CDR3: TGCAGCGTTAGGATGGAGAATCAGCCCCAGCATTTT.

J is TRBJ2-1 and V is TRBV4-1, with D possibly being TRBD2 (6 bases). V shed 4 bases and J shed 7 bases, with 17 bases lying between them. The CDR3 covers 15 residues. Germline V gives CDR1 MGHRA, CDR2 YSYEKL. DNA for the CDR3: TGCGCCAGCAGCCCCAGTTCCGTGGGGGGTAATGAGCAGTTCTTC. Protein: CASSPSSVGGNEQFF.

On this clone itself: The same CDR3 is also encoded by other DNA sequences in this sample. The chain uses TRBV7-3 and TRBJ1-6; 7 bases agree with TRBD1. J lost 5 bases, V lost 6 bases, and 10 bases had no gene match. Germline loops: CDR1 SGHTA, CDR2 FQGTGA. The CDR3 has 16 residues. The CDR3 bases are TGTGCCAGCAGTCAAGTCGGGACAGTTAATAATTCACCCCTCCACTTT. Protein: CASSQVGTVNNSPLHF.

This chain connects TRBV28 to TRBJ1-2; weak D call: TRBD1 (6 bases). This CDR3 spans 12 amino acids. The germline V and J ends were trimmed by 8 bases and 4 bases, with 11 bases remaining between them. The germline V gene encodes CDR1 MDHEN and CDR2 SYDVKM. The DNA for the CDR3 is TGTGCCAGCGCCGGACAGCGCTATGGCTACACCTTC. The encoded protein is CASAGQRYGYTF.

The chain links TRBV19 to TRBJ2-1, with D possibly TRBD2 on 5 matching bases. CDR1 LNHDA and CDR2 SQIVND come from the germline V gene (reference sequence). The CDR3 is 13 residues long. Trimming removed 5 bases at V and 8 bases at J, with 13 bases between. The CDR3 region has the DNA TGTGCCAGTAGTGTAGTCGTGAGGGATGAGCAGTTCTTC. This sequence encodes CASSVVVRDEQFF.

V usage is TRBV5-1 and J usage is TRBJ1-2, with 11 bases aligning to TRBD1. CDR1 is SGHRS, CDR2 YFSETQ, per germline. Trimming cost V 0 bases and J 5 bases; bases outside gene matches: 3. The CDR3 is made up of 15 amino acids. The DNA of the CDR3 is TGCGCCAGCAGCTTGGAGGGACAGGGGGAGTATGGCTACACCTTC. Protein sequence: CASSLEGQGEYGYTF.

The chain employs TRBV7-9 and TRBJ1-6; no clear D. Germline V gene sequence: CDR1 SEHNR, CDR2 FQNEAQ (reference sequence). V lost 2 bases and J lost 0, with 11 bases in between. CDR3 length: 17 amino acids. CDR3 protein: CASSLWAGSSYNSPLHF. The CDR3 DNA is TGTGCCAGCAGCTTATGGGCGGGTAGCTCCTATAATTCACCCCTCCACTTT.

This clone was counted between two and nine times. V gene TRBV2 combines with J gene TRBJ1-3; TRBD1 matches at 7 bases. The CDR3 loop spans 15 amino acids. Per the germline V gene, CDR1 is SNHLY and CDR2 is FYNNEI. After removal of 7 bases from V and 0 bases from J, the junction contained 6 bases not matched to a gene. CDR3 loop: CASTRDSSSGNTIYF. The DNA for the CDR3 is TGTGCCAGCACCAGGGACAGCAGCTCTGGAAACACCATATATTTT.

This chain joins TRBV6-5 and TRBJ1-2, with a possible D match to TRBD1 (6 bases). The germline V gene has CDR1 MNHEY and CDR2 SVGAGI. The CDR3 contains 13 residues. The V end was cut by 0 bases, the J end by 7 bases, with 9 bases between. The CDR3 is CASSYSGARGYTF. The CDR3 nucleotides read TGTGCCAGCAGTTACTCGGGGGCGCGTGGCTACACCTTC.

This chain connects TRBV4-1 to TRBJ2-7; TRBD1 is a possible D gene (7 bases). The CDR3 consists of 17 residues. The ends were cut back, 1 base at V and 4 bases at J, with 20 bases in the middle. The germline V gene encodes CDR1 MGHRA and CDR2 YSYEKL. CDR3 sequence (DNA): TGCGCCAGCAGCCAAGCCCGTAGTGCGGGACAGCAGTACGAGCAGTACTTC. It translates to CASSQARSAGQQYEQYF.

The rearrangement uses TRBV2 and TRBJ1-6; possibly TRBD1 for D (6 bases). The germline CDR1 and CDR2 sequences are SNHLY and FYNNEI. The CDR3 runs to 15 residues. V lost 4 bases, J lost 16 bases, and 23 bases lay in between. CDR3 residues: CASSGPDRNSGLLHF. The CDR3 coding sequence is TGTGCCAGCAGTGGGCCAGACAGGAATTCAGGGTTGCTCCACTTT.

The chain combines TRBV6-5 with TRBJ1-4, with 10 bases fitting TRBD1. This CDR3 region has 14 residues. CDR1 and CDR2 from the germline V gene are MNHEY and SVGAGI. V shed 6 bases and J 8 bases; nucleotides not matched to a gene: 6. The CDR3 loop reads CASSPGTGVEKLFF. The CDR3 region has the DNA TGTGCCAGCAGCCCTGGGACAGGGGTAGAAAAACTGTTTTTT.

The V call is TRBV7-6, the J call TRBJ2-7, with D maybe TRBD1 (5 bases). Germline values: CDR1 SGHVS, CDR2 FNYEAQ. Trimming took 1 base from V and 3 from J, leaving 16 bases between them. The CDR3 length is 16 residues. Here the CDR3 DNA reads TGTGCCAGCAGCTTAGGGGGCGTGGTAGGGCACTACGAGCAGTACTTC. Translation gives CASSLGGVVGHYEQYF. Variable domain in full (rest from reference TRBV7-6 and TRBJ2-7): GAGVSQSPRYKVTKRGQDVALRCDPISGHVSLYWYRQALGQGPEFLTYFNYEAQQDKSGLPNDRFSAERPEGSISTLTIQRTEQRDSAMYRCASSLGGVVGHYEQYFGPGTRLTVT.

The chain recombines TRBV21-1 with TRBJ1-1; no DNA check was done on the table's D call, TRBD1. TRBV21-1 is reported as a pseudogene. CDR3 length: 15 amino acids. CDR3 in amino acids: CASSVHREGNTEAFF. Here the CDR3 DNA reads TGTGCCAGCAGCGTCCACAGGGAAGGGAACACTGAAGCTTTCTTT.

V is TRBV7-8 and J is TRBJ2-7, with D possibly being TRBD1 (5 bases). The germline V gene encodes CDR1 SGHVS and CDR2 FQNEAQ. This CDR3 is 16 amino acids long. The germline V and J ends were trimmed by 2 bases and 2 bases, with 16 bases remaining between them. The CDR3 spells CASSLRRGGGAYEQYF. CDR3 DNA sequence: TGTGCCAGCAGCTTAAGAAGGGGCGGTGGGGCCTACGAGCAGTACTTC.

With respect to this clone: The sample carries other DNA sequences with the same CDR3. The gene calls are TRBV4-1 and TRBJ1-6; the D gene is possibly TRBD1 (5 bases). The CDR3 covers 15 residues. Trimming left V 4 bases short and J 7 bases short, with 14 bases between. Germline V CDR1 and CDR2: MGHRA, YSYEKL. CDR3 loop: CASSPLGLLNSPLHF. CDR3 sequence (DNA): TGCGCCAGCAGCCCCTTGGGACTGCTGAATTCACCCCTCCACTTT.

DNA of the CDR3: TGTGCCAGCAGTTACCGAGGGACAGATGACCAGCCCCAGCATTTT. Translation: CASSYRGTDDQPQHF. The rearrangement links TRBV6-6 to TRBJ1-5; 7 bases are shared with TRBD1. V shed 2 bases and J 7 bases; nucleotides not matched to a gene: 8. Germline V gene data show CDR1 as MNHNY and CDR2 as SVGAGI (reference sequence). The CDR3 has 15 amino acids.

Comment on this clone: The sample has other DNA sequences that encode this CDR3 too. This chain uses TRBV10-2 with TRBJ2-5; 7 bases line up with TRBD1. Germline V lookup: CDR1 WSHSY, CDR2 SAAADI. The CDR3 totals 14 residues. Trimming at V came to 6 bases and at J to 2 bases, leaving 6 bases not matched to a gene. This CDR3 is CASRGDRAQETQYF. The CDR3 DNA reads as TGCGCCAGCAGGGGCGACAGGGCTCAAGAGACCCAGTACTTC.